This T cell receptor (beta chain) was found in a study of PD-L1 blockade in urothelial cancer. Looking at the study overall: Every 3 weeks, patients received intravenous atezolizumab 1,200 mg, beginning 2014. Among blood samples, the median T cell count was approximately 140,000.

Trimming removed 8 bases from V and 6 bases from J, with 17 bases in between. The CDR3 totals 14 residues. CDR1 is MNHEY and CDR2 is SVGAGI in the germline V gene. TCR analog templates of synthetic origin were spiked into each PCR. The data were produced by immunoSEQ multiplex PCR, yet TCRdb's version contains in-frame clones alone and is incomplete. The sample has around 30,000 clones; roughly 80% are singletons. Sequenced here: PBMCs, sampled around atezolizumab (anti-PD-L1) treatment. The rearrangement uses TRBV6-5 and TRBJ1-3; maybe TRBD1 (6 bases). This clonotype originated in a man between 45 and 60 years old with urothelial cancer. The DNA for the CDR3 is TGTGCCAGCTCTTCCACAGGGTATATAAACACCATATATTTT. It codes for CASSSTGYINTIYF.